The 21 T cell receptor beta chains below were found in one sample sequenced in a study of early T cells in non-severe SARS-CoV-2 infection. TCRdb independently ran MiXCR on the 5' RACE reads; one entry per CDR3 protein. The sample holds about 100,000 distinct CDR3 sequences, over 10% seen once. The sequenced sample consisted of whole blood. The origin of the receptors is an adult who was a healthcare worker with PCR-confirmed SARS-CoV-2 infection or an uninfected control (not recorded which).

The genes are TRBV14 and TRBJ2-3, with D hard to call. CDR3 length: 15 amino acids. Germline loops: CDR1 SGHDN, CDR2 FVKESK. Trimming left V 0 bases short and J 6 bases short, with 13 bases between. CDR3 DNA: TGTGCCAGCAGCCAAGATAGTACTACGCGGGATACGCAGTATTTT. Amino acid sequence: CASSQDSTTRDTQYF.

This clonotype has a count of ten or more. V is TRBV2 and J is TRBJ1-5; TRBD1 matches 8 bases. CDR1 and CDR2 (germline): SNHLY, FYNNEI. V trimming: 5 bases; J trimming: 0 bases; junction bases outside the gene matches: 3. The length of the CDR3 is 15 residues. CDR3 nucleotide sequence: TGTGCCAGCAGTCGACAGGGGTATAGCAATCAGCCCCAGCATTTT. Amino acid sequence: CASSRQGYSNQPQHF.

The genes are TRBV7-8 and TRBJ2-7; 9 positions agree with TRBD1. Germline lookup yields CDR1 SGHVS and CDR2 FQNEAQ. The CDR3 extends over 15 amino acids. The ends lost 0 bases at V and 5 bases at J; junction bases unmatched: 5. The CDR3 here is CASSLAVGQGHEQYF. CDR3 coding DNA: TGTGCCAGCAGCTTAGCGGTGGGACAGGGCCACGAGCAGTACTTC. The complete variable domain, with remaining parts taken from reference TRBV7-8 and TRBJ2-7, reads GAGVSQSPRYKVAKRGQDVALRCDPISGHVSLFWYQQALGQGPEFLTYFQNEAQLDKSGLPSDRFFAERPEGSVSTLKIQRTQQEDSAVYLCASSLAVGQGHEQYFGPGTRLTVT.

This clonotype came up a few times. This sequence joins TRBV7-9 and TRBJ2-5, with 11 bases aligning to TRBD2. The CDR3 is 14 residues long. Germline V gene data show CDR1 as SEHNR and CDR2 as FQNEAQ (reference sequence). V gave up 5 bases and J gave up 4 bases; unmatched junction bases: 3. The chain's CDR3 is CASSISGRAETQYF. The CDR3 nucleotides read TGTGCCAGCAGCATTAGCGGGAGGGCAGAGACCCAGTACTTC.

This clonotype has just a few counts. The chain couples TRBV18 to TRBJ2-7, with 9 bases fitting TRBD1. CDR1 is KGHSH and CDR2 is LQKENI in the germline V gene. This CDR3 is built from 17 residues. Unmatched junction bases numbered 14, after V lost 6 bases and J lost 2 bases. For the CDR3, the DNA is TGTGCCAGCTCCCTCTACTCCCGGGACAGGGAGGCCTACGAGCAGTACTTC. Translated, it gives CASSLYSRDREAYEQYF.

This clonotype was detected a few times. V and J are TRBV6-6 and TRBJ1-6; TRBD1 might be the D (5 bases). The CDR3 runs to 15 residues. V was trimmed by 7 bases and J by 5 bases, leaving 15 bases between them. The germline V gene has CDR1 MNHNY and CDR2 SVGAGI (reference sequence). The CDR3 DNA reads as TGTGCCAGCAACGAAAGGGGCCTAGATAATTCACCCCTCCACTTT. Protein product: CASNERGLDNSPLHF.

This chain joins TRBV1 and TRBJ1-1; TRBD1, the table's D call, was not compared with the DNA. TRBV1 is noted as a pseudogene. The CDR3 covers 13 residues. CDR3 in DNA: TGCACCAGCAGCATACGGGGGATACCTGAAGCTTTCTTT. It specifies CTSSIRGIPEAFF.

This clonotype was seen many times. This chain joins TRBV12-3 or TRBV12-4 and TRBJ2-7, with 11 nucleotides matching TRBD1. V was clipped by 6 bases and J by 3 bases; unmatched bases: 10. This CDR3 has 16 amino acids. The CDR3 spells CASSQLRTGGGYEQYF. In nucleotides, the CDR3 is TGTGCCAGCAGCCAACTCAGGACAGGGGGCGGCTACGAGCAGTACTTC.

This clonotype was seen a handful of times. The CDR3 loop reads CASSSGQGATEAFF. The CDR3 nucleotides read TGTGCCAGCAGTTCGGGACAGGGGGCCACTGAAGCTTTCTTT. The chain joins TRBV12-3 or TRBV12-4 to TRBJ1-1, with 12 positions matching TRBD1. This CDR3 region has 14 residues. V lost 4 bases and J lost 4; bases outside the gene matches: 1.

This clonotype came up a few times. This chain links TRBV5-1 with TRBJ2-3; TRBD2 matches at 12 bases. This CDR3 is built from 20 residues. Germline CDR1 is SGHRS and CDR2 is YFSETQ. The V and J ends lost 3 bases and 0 bases, in that order; junction bases with no gene match: 14. DNA for the CDR3: TGCGCCAGCAGCTCGAAGCCTCTAGCGGGGGGGTCCGCTAGCACAGATACGCAGTATTTT. It specifies CASSSKPLAGGSASTDTQYF.

The chain links TRBV6-5 to TRBJ1-1; D call uncertain. V lost 6 bases, J lost 4 bases, and 9 bases lay in between. The CDR3 totals 12 residues. Germline V gives CDR1 MNHEY, CDR2 SVGAGI. CDR3 DNA sequence: TGTGCCAGCAGGCACCGTTTCACTGAAGCTTTCTTT. Its protein is CASRHRFTEAFF.

The sample holds a few counts of this clonotype. The V and J genes are TRBV10-3 and TRBJ1-2, with D hard to call. The ends were cut back, 2 bases at V and 4 bases at J, with 8 bases in the middle. The CDR3 totals 13 residues. Per germline, CDR1 ENHRY and CDR2 SYGVKD. Here the CDR3 DNA reads TGTGCCATCAGTGAGGCCATGGCCTATGGCTACACCTTC. Encoded protein: CAISEAMAYGYTF.

This chain links TRBV28 with TRBJ2-7; D unclear. Germline lookup yields CDR1 MDHEN and CDR2 SYDVKM. CDR3 size: 14 residues. V gave up 3 bases and J gave up 0 bases, with 9 bases separating them. CDR3 sequence: CASSLAQFSYEQYF. In DNA form, the CDR3 reads TGTGCCAGCAGTTTGGCACAGTTCTCCTACGAGCAGTACTTC.

CDR3 residues: CASSPSDRPPTDTQYF. DNA for the CDR3: TGTGCCAGCAGCCCCTCTGACAGACCCCCCACAGATACGCAGTATTTT. The V and J genes are TRBV11-2 and TRBJ2-3; D possibly corresponds to TRBD1 (5 bases). Germline V lookup: CDR1 SGHAT, CDR2 FQNNGV. Trimming stripped 5 bases from V and 2 bases from J, with 17 bases between. This CDR3 is 16 amino acids long. Supplemented by reference TRBV11-2 and TRBJ2-3, the full variable domain reads EAGVAQSPRYKIIEKRQSVAFWCNPISGHATLYWYQQILGQGPKLLIQFQNNGVVDDSQLPKDRFSAERLKGVDSTLKIQPAKLEDSAVYLCASSPSDRPPTDTQYFGPGTRLTVL.

V is TRBV2 and J is TRBJ2-6; 7 bases map to TRBD1. Germline lookup yields CDR1 SNHLY and CDR2 FYNNEI. The CDR3 sequence is 17 residues long. The junction had 13 bases not matched to a gene; V was cut back by 7 bases and J by 4 bases. CDR3 DNA sequence: TGTGCCAGCAACCTCAGGGACAGCTTGTCGGGGGCCAACGTCCTGACTTTC. Protein sequence: CASNLRDSLSGANVLTF. The full variable domain, with the rest looked up from reference TRBV2 and TRBJ2-6, is EPEVTQTPSHQVTQMGQEVILRCVPISNHLYFYWYRQILGQKVEFLVSFYNNEISEKSEIFDDQFSVERPDGSNFTLKIRSTKLEDSAMYFCASNLRDSLSGANVLTFGAGSRLTVL.

This clonotype turned up a few times. The V gene is TRBV5-1, the J gene TRBJ2-4; D uncertain. The germline V gene encodes CDR1 SGHRS and CDR2 YFSETQ. CDR3 length: 13 residues. The V end lost 0 bases, the J end lost 2 bases, and 3 bases lay between the germline ends. The CDR3 region has the DNA TGCGCCAGCAGCTTGGGGACCAAAAACATTCAGTACTTC. As protein: CASSLGTKNIQYF.

The chain combines TRBV29-1 with TRBJ1-2; D might be TRBD1 (5 bases). Germline V gene data show CDR1 as SQVTM and CDR2 as ANQGSEA. Trimming pared 4 bases from V and 5 bases from J, leaving 14 bases between. The CDR3 is 13 amino acids. The CDR3 protein is CSVGEGRAYGYTF. CDR3 coding DNA: TGCAGCGTTGGTGAGGGGCGGGCGTATGGCTACACCTTC.

There are many counts of this clonotype. The V and J genes are TRBV7-3 and TRBJ2-7, with 14 positions matching TRBD2. With 4 bases clipped from V and 8 bases from J, the junction kept 4 bases outside the gene matches. Looked up from germline, CDR1 is SGHTA and CDR2 is FQGTGA. The CDR3 consists of 14 residues. CDR3: CASSSGLAGDKQYF. As DNA, the CDR3 is TGTGCCAGCAGCTCGGGACTAGCGGGAGATAAGCAGTACTTC.

In its sample, this clonotype was seen a few times. V is TRBV18 and J is TRBJ2-7; D is unclear. There are 13 residues in the CDR3. Germline lookup yields CDR1 KGHSH and CDR2 LQKENI. V lost 2 bases and J 3 bases, leaving 8 bases between the germline ends. Written as DNA, the CDR3 is TGTGCCAGCTCACCAAGAGGTTTCTACGAGCAGTACTTC. Residues: CASSPRGFYEQYF.

There are a few counts of this clonotype. The chain has TRBV6-2 or TRBV6-3 and TRBJ2-1; 7 nucleotides agree with TRBD1. The length of the CDR3 is 16 residues. The trim removed 2 bases at V and 2 bases at J, leaving 6 bases unmatched. Looked up from germline, CDR1 is MNHEY and CDR2 is SVGEGT. This CDR3 reads CASSYVQGLPYNEQFF. As DNA, the CDR3 is TGTGCCAGCAGTTACGTACAGGGGCTACCCTACAATGAGCAGTTCTTC.

This clonotype showed up just once. CDR3 protein: CASSYLSMSTDTQYF. As DNA, the CDR3 is TGTGCCAGCAGTTACCTTAGCATGAGCACAGATACGCAGTATTTT. The rearrangement joins TRBV27 to TRBJ2-3, with D unclear. Germline V gene sequence: CDR1 MNHEY, CDR2 SMNVEV (reference sequence). The CDR3 is 15 amino acids. V was cut by 4 bases and J by 0 bases, with 11 bases left in between.